The entry below gives a single T cell receptor beta chain sequence along with its context. Germline loops: CDR1 SGHNT, CDR2 YYREEE (reference sequence). Unmatched junction bases numbered 19, after V lost 5 bases and J lost 0 bases. The CDR3 extends over 20 amino acids. The data were obtained in a study of blood T cell repertoires in COVID-19. TCRdb's copy holds only in-frame clones and misses some; the assay was immunoSEQ multiplex PCR. The table has over 300,000 clones, over 70% seen once. The rearrangement links TRBV5-4 to TRBJ1-4; 7 bases are shared with TRBD1. The material sequenced was peripheral blood. The sequence derives from a woman in her fifties or sixties with acute or convalescent COVID-19. The CDR3 DNA follows: TGTGCCAGCAGTTATGGTCTGGGGACAGTCTTTAGGGCAACTAATGAAAAACTGTTTTTT. Its translation: CASSYGLGTVFRATNEKLFF.